These T cell receptor beta chains were read from a single sample in a study of T cell responses to AZD1222 COVID-19 vaccine. The method was immunoSEQ multiplex PCR; TCRdb's version includes in-frame clones alone and lacks a portion of them. This table has roughly 140,000 clones, around 90% appearing once. The source material was peripheral blood, sampled 28 days after the second AZD1222 dose. The receptors originated from an adult who received the AZD1222 COVID-19 vaccine. CDR3s include the opening cysteine and the closing phenylalanine or tryptophan. The order of the fields is V gene, clone size, J gene, D gene, CDR3 DNA, CDR3 protein. A D gene is named only where the DNA matches it firmly. Only part of the rows carry a size: once, few, many, or a class if the clone is expanded.

v_gene: TRBV29-1; abundance: NA; j_gene: TRBJ1-1; d_gene: TRBD1; CDR3nt: TGCAGCGTCAGGGACAGGGTCTGGGCTGAAGCTTTCTTT; CDR3aa: CSVRDRVWAEAFF
v_gene: TRBV20-1; abundance: NA; j_gene: TRBJ2-5; d_gene: NA; CDR3nt: TGCAGTGCTAGAAGAATGGAGACCCAGTACTTC; CDR3aa: CSARRMETQYF
v_gene: TRBV7-3; abundance: NA; j_gene: TRBJ2-3; d_gene: NA; CDR3nt: TGTGCCAGCAGCTTTTCGGTGAACACAGATACGCAGTATTTT; CDR3aa: CASSFSVNTDTQYF
v_gene: TRBV5-8; abundance: NA; j_gene: TRBJ1-2; d_gene: TRBD1; CDR3nt: TGTGCCAGCAGCTCGTCTCCGGGACAGGGGGCCCCGAGGGCCTATGGCTACACCTTC; CDR3aa: CASSSSPGQGAPRAYGYTF
v_gene: TRBV5-6; abundance: NA; j_gene: TRBJ1-5; d_gene: NA; CDR3nt: TGTGCCAGCAGCTTGGCAGTACAGGGAGTCAATCAGCCCCAGCATTTT; CDR3aa: CASSLAVQGVNQPQHF
v_gene: TRBV6-5; abundance: NA; j_gene: TRBJ2-2; d_gene: NA; CDR3nt: TGTGCCAGCAGAGTCCCCTTCTCAGGCGGGGAGCTGTTTTTT; CDR3aa: CASRVPFSGGELFF
v_gene: TRBV2; abundance: NA; j_gene: TRBJ2-5; d_gene: TRBD1; CDR3nt: TGTGCCAGCACTTGGGACAGGCGACAAGAGACCCAGTACTTC; CDR3aa: CASTWDRRQETQYF
v_gene: TRBV24-1; abundance: NA; j_gene: TRBJ1-3; d_gene: NA; CDR3nt: TGTGCCACCAGTGATTCAGGGGACTCTGGAAACACCATATATTTT; CDR3aa: CATSDSGDSGNTIYF
v_gene: TRBV2; abundance: once; j_gene: TRBJ1-1; d_gene: TRBD1; CDR3nt: TGTGCCAGCGAGGGACAGGGGGCGGACACTGAAGCTTTCTTT; CDR3aa: CASEGQGADTEAFF
v_gene: TRBV5-4; abundance: NA; j_gene: TRBJ2-1; d_gene: TRBD2; CDR3nt: TGTGCCAGCAGCTTTGGGACTAGCATTAATGAGCAGTTCTTC; CDR3aa: CASSFGTSINEQFF
v_gene: TRBV5-1; abundance: NA; j_gene: TRBJ1-1; d_gene: NA; CDR3nt: TGCGCCAGCAGCTTGCAGGGGATGAACACTGAAGCTTTCTTT; CDR3aa: CASSLQGMNTEAFF
v_gene: TRBV3-1/TRBV3-2; abundance: NA; j_gene: TRBJ2-5; d_gene: NA; CDR3nt: TGTGCCAGCAGCCACCATATCCCGGGCCGCGCAGGGGCCCAGTACTTC; CDR3aa: CASSHHIPGRAGAQYF
v_gene: TRBV19; abundance: NA; j_gene: TRBJ2-6; d_gene: TRBD2; CDR3nt: TGTGCCAGTAGTAAGGGCGGGGGTCCCTCTGGGGCCAACGTCCTGACTTTC; CDR3aa: CASSKGGGPSGANVLTF
v_gene: TRBV6-5; abundance: NA; j_gene: TRBJ2-7; d_gene: TRBD1; CDR3nt: TGTGCCAGCAGGCCGGGACAGTTGGCCCTCTACGAGCAGTACTTC; CDR3aa: CASRPGQLALYEQYF
v_gene: TRBV5-5; abundance: NA; j_gene: TRBJ1-1; d_gene: NA; CDR3nt: TGTGCCAGCAGCGTGGTTGACAGATTGAACACTGAAGCTTTCTTT; CDR3aa: CASSVVDRLNTEAFF
v_gene: TRBV3-1/TRBV3-2; abundance: NA; j_gene: TRBJ1-1; d_gene: NA; CDR3nt: TGTGCCAGCAGCCTACATACAGGGAACACTGAAGCTTTCTTT; CDR3aa: CASSLHTGNTEAFF
v_gene: TRBV5-6; abundance: few; j_gene: TRBJ1-5; d_gene: NA; CDR3nt: TGTGCCAGCAGCAGTTATGGGGGCGGTAATCAGCCCCAGCATTTT; CDR3aa: CASSSYGGGNQPQHF
v_gene: TRBV19; abundance: NA; j_gene: TRBJ2-5; d_gene: TRBD2; CDR3nt: TGTGCCAGTAGTTGGACTAGCGGGGGAGCGACGGAGACCCAGTACTTC; CDR3aa: CASSWTSGGATETQYF
v_gene: TRBV7-9; abundance: NA; j_gene: TRBJ1-2; d_gene: TRBD1; CDR3nt: TGTGCCAGCAGCGTGACAGGGGGTAGCGGCTATGGCTACACCTTC; CDR3aa: CASSVTGGSGYGYTF
v_gene: TRBV4-1; abundance: few; j_gene: TRBJ2-3; d_gene: TRBD2; CDR3nt: TGCGCCAGCAGCCAACAAGCGGGGGGGTCCGCAGATACGCAGTATTTT; CDR3aa: CASSQQAGGSADTQYF
v_gene: TRBV19; abundance: NA; j_gene: TRBJ1-1; d_gene: NA; CDR3nt: TGTGCCAGTAGTATGGGGGGCACTGAAGCTTTCTTT; CDR3aa: CASSMGGTEAFF
v_gene: TRBV9; abundance: once; j_gene: TRBJ2-5; d_gene: NA; CDR3nt: TGTGCCAGCAGCGCAGGGACTCACCAAGAGACCCAGTACTTC; CDR3aa: CASSAGTHQETQYF
v_gene: TRBV7-3; abundance: NA; j_gene: TRBJ2-1; d_gene: TRBD2; CDR3nt: TGTGCCAGCAGCTTTAGCGGGGGGTTCTACAATGAGCAGTTCTTC; CDR3aa: CASSFSGGFYNEQFF
v_gene: TRBV7-8; abundance: NA; j_gene: TRBJ2-4; d_gene: NA; CDR3nt: TGTGCCAGCAGCGATAGGACGAGAAACATTCAGTACTTC; CDR3aa: CASSDRTRNIQYF
v_gene: TRBV4-2; abundance: once; j_gene: TRBJ2-5; d_gene: NA; CDR3nt: TGTGCCAGCAGCCTACAGCTCCAACAAGAGACCCAGTACTTC; CDR3aa: CASSLQLQQETQYF
v_gene: TRBV18; abundance: NA; j_gene: TRBJ1-3; d_gene: TRBD1; CDR3nt: TGTGCCAGCTCACCGACGGGACAGGGGAGCTCTGGAAACACCATATATTTT; CDR3aa: CASSPTGQGSSGNTIYF
v_gene: TRBV7-9; abundance: NA; j_gene: TRBJ1-5; d_gene: NA; CDR3nt: TGTGCCAGCAGCTCATCGGGGCTGAATCAGCCCCAGCATTTT; CDR3aa: CASSSSGLNQPQHF
v_gene: TRBV19; abundance: NA; j_gene: TRBJ2-2; d_gene: NA; CDR3nt: TGTGCCAGTAGTATATGGGGATTTGGGCTTGGGACGAACACCGGGGAGCTGTTTTTT; CDR3aa: CASSIWGFGLGTNTGELFF
v_gene: TRBV29-1; abundance: NA; j_gene: TRBJ1-1; d_gene: TRBD1; CDR3nt: TGCAGCGTTGGGTTTCTAGGTCGGGTAGACAGGGAGAAGGTCGCTTTCTTT; CDR3aa: CSVGFLGRVDREKVAFF
v_gene: TRBV25-1; abundance: once; j_gene: TRBJ1-2; d_gene: TRBD1; CDR3nt: TGTGCCAGCACACCGACAGGGGGCGATGGCTACACCTTC; CDR3aa: CASTPTGGDGYTF
v_gene: TRBV5-5; abundance: NA; j_gene: TRBJ1-4; d_gene: TRBD1; CDR3nt: TGTGCCAGCAGCTTAACAGGGGCGCAAGAAAAACTGTTTTTT; CDR3aa: CASSLTGAQEKLFF
v_gene: TRBV6-5; abundance: NA; j_gene: TRBJ1-6; d_gene: NA; CDR3nt: TGTGCCAGCAGTTCGAGGGGTCGGGATTCACCCCTCCACTTT; CDR3aa: CASSSRGRDSPLHF
v_gene: TRBV7-8; abundance: NA; j_gene: TRBJ1-5; d_gene: TRBD1; CDR3nt: TGTGCCAGCAGCTTAGGCAGGGGGAATCAGCCCCAGCATTTT; CDR3aa: CASSLGRGNQPQHF
v_gene: TRBV18; abundance: NA; j_gene: TRBJ2-5; d_gene: NA; CDR3nt: TGTGCCAGCTCGGACCCCGGACTGACAGAGACCCAGTACTTC; CDR3aa: CASSDPGLTETQYF
v_gene: TRBV24-1; abundance: NA; j_gene: TRBJ2-3; d_gene: TRBD2; CDR3nt: TGTGCCACCAGTGACTCCGGGACTAGCGGGGGGGCCGTCACAGATACGCAGTATTTT; CDR3aa: CATSDSGTSGGAVTDTQYF
v_gene: TRBV5-1; abundance: NA; j_gene: TRBJ2-3; d_gene: NA; CDR3nt: TGCGCCAGCACACTCAAGCAACCCACAGATACGCAGTATTTT; CDR3aa: CASTLKQPTDTQYF
v_gene: TRBV2; abundance: NA; j_gene: TRBJ2-1; d_gene: NA; CDR3nt: TGTGCCAGCAGCACGGTTGGATCCTACAATGAGCAGTTCTTC; CDR3aa: CASSTVGSYNEQFF
v_gene: TRBV7-9; abundance: NA; j_gene: TRBJ2-7; d_gene: NA; CDR3nt: TGTGCCAGCAGCTTAGAGTCCCGCGAGCAGTACTTC; CDR3aa: CASSLESREQYF
v_gene: TRBV2; abundance: NA; j_gene: TRBJ2-4; d_gene: TRBD2; CDR3nt: TGTGCCAGCAGTTTCCGGGGGGTAGTCAAAAACATTCAGTACTTC; CDR3aa: CASSFRGVVKNIQYF
v_gene: TRBV27; abundance: NA; j_gene: TRBJ1-5; d_gene: TRBD1; CDR3nt: TGTGCCAGCAGGTTGACAGGGGGCGTTCAGCCCCAGCATTTT; CDR3aa: CASRLTGGVQPQHF